These 23 T cell receptor beta chains were all obtained from the same sample, sequenced in a study of blood T cell repertoires in COVID-19. Some clones are missing from TCRdb's copy, which holds only in-frame ones; the method was immunoSEQ multiplex PCR. Here the sample spans about 220,000 clones, roughly four fifths being singletons. The sample taken for sequencing was peripheral blood. These receptor sequences come from a woman in her 70s with acute or convalescent COVID-19.

V usage is TRBV6-2 or TRBV6-3 and J usage is TRBJ1-1, with 8 bases that match TRBD1. Germline CDR1 is MNHEY and CDR2 is SVGEGT. The CDR3 contains 12 residues. V shed 6 bases and J 10 bases; nucleotides not matched to a gene: 7. The CDR3 sequence is CASSTTGGRAFF. The CDR3, as DNA: TGTGCCAGCAGCACTACAGGGGGGCGAGCTTTCTTT.

The chain has TRBV6-2 or TRBV6-3 and TRBJ2-7; the D gene is possibly TRBD1 (6 bases). Looked up from germline, CDR1 is MNHEY and CDR2 is SVGEGT. V was clipped by 2 bases and J by 5 bases, with 13 bases between them. The CDR3 spans 14 residues. CDR3 DNA: TGTGCCAGCAGTTACCTACGACAGGTCGACGAGCAGTACTTC. Translation: CASSYLRQVDEQYF.

The chain recombines TRBV7-9 with TRBJ2-2; 9 bases fit TRBD1. The junction had 9 bases not matched to a gene; V was cut back by 3 bases and J by 7 bases. The CDR3 runs to 16 residues. Germline V gives CDR1 SEHNR, CDR2 FQNEAQ (reference sequence). The CDR3 nucleotides are TGTGCCAGCAGCTTCCTACCGGGACAGGGTGTCGGGGAGCTGTTTTTT. Its protein is CASSFLPGQGVGELFF.

In its sample, this clone was seen once. The CDR3 loop is CASSVNRGGGANTGELFF. CDR3 in DNA: TGTGCCAGCAGCGTCAATCGGGGCGGGGGCGCGAACACCGGGGAGCTGTTTTTT. This chain joins TRBV9 and TRBJ2-2; maybe TRBD2 (7 bases). There are 18 residues in the CDR3. V was shortened by 2 bases and J by 0 bases, with 17 bases between the two germline ends. Germline lookup yields CDR1 SGDLS and CDR2 YYNGEE.

The rearrangement uses TRBV29-1 and TRBJ2-1, with D perhaps TRBD2 (7 bases). V was shortened by 4 bases and J by 4 bases, with 11 bases between the two germline ends. The CDR3 is 13 residues long. In germline, CDR1 is SQVTM, CDR2 ANQGSEA. This CDR3 reads CSVGGGLYNEQFF. The CDR3 bases are TGCAGCGTTGGGGGGGGCCTTTACAATGAGCAGTTCTTC.

This clone appeared a single time. The V gene is TRBV28, the J gene TRBJ2-1; D is uncertain. The V end lost 8 bases, the J end lost 9 bases, and 20 bases lay between the germline ends. The CDR3 is made up of 14 amino acids. The germline CDR1 and CDR2 sequences are MDHEN and SYDVKM. DNA for the CDR3: TGTGCCAGCCTTTCGAGTCGACTGTTGAGTGAGCAGTTCTTC. Translating gives CASLSSRLLSEQFF.

This clone was recorded once. This chain uses TRBV5-6 with TRBJ1-3; D is undetermined. Trimming took 3 bases from V and 0 from J, leaving 16 bases between them. The CDR3 length is 17 residues. CDR1 and CDR2 from the germline V gene are SGHDT and YYEEEE. For the CDR3, the DNA is TGTGCCAGCAGCTCCCTACGGGGAGTAAACTCTGGAAACACCATATATTTT. Its protein is CASSSLRGVNSGNTIYF. The complete variable domain, with remaining parts taken from reference TRBV5-6 and TRBJ1-3, reads DAGVTQSPTHLIKTRGQQVTLRCSPKSGHDTVSWYQQALGQGPQFIFQYYEEEERQRGNFPDRFSGHQFPNYSSELNVNALLLGDSALYLCASSSLRGVNSGNTIYFGEGSWLTVV.

The chain has TRBV3-1 (or the pseudogene TRBV3-2) and TRBJ2-5; 15 positions agree with TRBD2. J gave up 4 bases and V 5 bases, and 8 bases lay outside the gene matches. The CDR3 consists of 17 residues. Germline V gives CDR1 LGHDT, CDR2 YNNKEL (reference sequence). CDR3 residues: CASSLGLAGGLRETQYF. In DNA form, the CDR3 reads TGTGCCAGCAGCTTGGGACTAGCGGGGGGACTGAGAGAGACCCAGTACTTC.

This clone turned up a few times. This sequence joins TRBV18 and TRBJ1-6; maybe TRBD1 (5 bases). Trimming left V 6 bases short and J 8 bases short, with 17 bases between. The CDR3 is 15 residues long. Germline assignment: CDR1 KGHSH and CDR2 LQKENI. CDR3 sequence reads: CASSPVQGMDSPLHF. CDR3 DNA: TGTGCCAGCTCCCCCGTCCAGGGCATGGATTCACCCCTCCACTTT. Using reference TRBV18 and TRBJ1-6 for the parts outside the CDR3, the full variable domain is NAGVMQNPRHLVRRRGQEARLRCSPMKGHSHVYWYRQLPEEGLKFMVYLQKENIIDESGMPKERFSAEFPKEGPSILRIQQVVRGDSAAYFCASSPVQGMDSPLHFGNGTRLTVT.

The chain employs TRBV6-2 or TRBV6-3 and TRBJ1-2, with D uncertain. V was trimmed by 2 bases and J by 6 bases, leaving 10 bases between them. There are 13 residues in the CDR3. CDR1 MNHEY and CDR2 SVGEGT come from the germline V gene. CDR3 coding DNA: TGTGCCAGCAGTTACGGGCAGTCAAATGGCTACACCTTC. Its protein product is CASSYGQSNGYTF.

The CDR3 sequence: CASSPSDRLGANEQFF. CDR3 nucleotide sequence: TGTGCCAGCAGTCCGTCGGACAGGCTTGGGGCCAATGAGCAGTTCTTC. The chain employs TRBV28 and TRBJ2-1, with 7 nucleotides matching TRBD1. Germline V gives CDR1 MDHEN, CDR2 SYDVKM. V gave up 5 bases and J gave up 6 bases; unmatched junction bases: 13. CDR3 length: 16 residues.

Notes on this clone: Different DNA sequences within this sample yield the same CDR3. The chain combines TRBV6-6 with TRBJ1-1; 9 positions match TRBD1. The CDR3 contains 13 residues. V lost 0 bases, J lost 8 bases, and 1 base stayed unmatched. Per the germline V gene, CDR1 is MNHNY and CDR2 is SVGAGI (reference sequence). The CDR3 region has the DNA TGTGCCAGCAGTTACTCCGACAGGGGGGAAGCTTTCTTT. It encodes CASSYSDRGEAFF.

This chain uses TRBV11-2 with TRBJ2-7, with 8 bases lining up with TRBD2. The CDR3 consists of 15 residues. The junction had 12 bases not matched to a gene; V was cut back by 5 bases and J by 6 bases. Germline V gene sequence: CDR1 SGHAT, CDR2 FQNNGV. The CDR3 protein is CASSPFGSGGGEQYF. For the CDR3, the DNA is TGTGCCAGCAGCCCCTTCGGATCCGGGGGGGGCGAGCAGTACTTC.

This chain uses TRBV5-8 with TRBJ1-2, with 7 bases identical to TRBD1. The ends lost 4 bases at V and 1 base at J; junction bases unmatched: 7. The CDR3 is 15 residues long. CDR1 is SGHTS, CDR2 YDEGEE, per germline. This chain's CDR3 is CASSNRQGLNYGYTF. Written as DNA, the CDR3 is TGTGCCAGCAGCAACCGACAGGGCCTTAACTATGGCTACACCTTC.

The rearrangement joins TRBV27 to TRBJ1-2, with 9 bases that match TRBD1. J gave up 2 bases and V 7 bases, and 5 bases lay outside the gene matches. This CDR3 is 14 amino acids long. From germline, CDR1 is MNHEY and CDR2 SMNVEV (reference sequence). This CDR3 reads CASKSGTGNYGYTF. The CDR3 region has the DNA TGTGCCAGCAAGAGCGGGACAGGGAACTATGGCTACACCTTC.

The rearrangement links TRBV6-5 to TRBJ1-4, with a tentative D call TRBD1 (6 bases). The V end lost 5 bases, the J end lost 4 bases, and 14 bases lay between the germline ends. The CDR3 loop spans 15 amino acids. Germline CDR1 is MNHEY and CDR2 is SVGAGI. The CDR3: CASSPQQGNNEKLFF. For the CDR3, the DNA is TGTGCCAGCAGTCCACAACAGGGAAATAATGAAAAACTGTTTTTT.

The chain recombines TRBV10-3 with TRBJ1-1, with TRBD1 identical over 7 bases. Trimming at V came to 6 bases and at J to 4 bases, leaving 8 bases not matched to a gene. Germline-derived CDR1 and CDR2 are ENHRY and SYGVKD. This CDR3 region has 14 residues. The CDR3 spells CAISLDRVGTEAFF. The CDR3 nucleotides are TGTGCCATCAGCTTAGACAGGGTAGGCACTGAAGCTTTCTTT.

CDR3 sequence reads: CASRQGAEETQYF. For the CDR3, the DNA is TGCGCCAGCAGACAGGGAGCAGAAGAGACCCAGTACTTC. The chain uses TRBV4-1 and TRBJ2-5, with D possibly being TRBD1 (6 bases). Trimming took off 6 bases at V and 3 bases at J, with 11 bases between the two ends. Germline lookup yields CDR1 MGHRA and CDR2 YSYEKL. This CDR3 comprises 13 residues.

V is TRBV27 and J is TRBJ1-6; D is ambiguous. Germline V gene data show CDR1 as MNHEY and CDR2 as SMNVEV (reference sequence). The CDR3 has 16 residues. The germline V and J ends were trimmed by 6 bases and 0 bases, with 12 bases remaining between them. CDR3 coding DNA: TGTGCCAGCAGGATTCAGCGGGGCTCCTATAATTCACCCCTCCACTTT. Its protein is CASRIQRGSYNSPLHF.

The chain recombines TRBV7-2 with TRBJ1-3; no firm D call. With 5 bases removed from V and 0 bases from J, the gap between germline ends came to 11 bases. This CDR3 spans 15 amino acids. From germline, CDR1 is SGHTA and CDR2 FQGNSA. CDR3 sequence reads: CASSGRLLSGNTIYF. The DNA for the CDR3 is TGTGCCAGCAGCGGCAGACTCCTCTCTGGAAACACCATATATTTT.

This chain uses TRBV30 with TRBJ2-5; D call uncertain. This CDR3 is built from 12 residues. CDR1 GTSNPN and CDR2 SVGIG come from the germline V gene (reference sequence). Deletions cut 3 bases from V and 1 base from J, with 6 bases between. The CDR3 nucleotides read TGTGCCTGGAGGCGGAGCCAAGAGACCCAGTACTTC. Translating it yields CAWRRSQETQYF.

The chain carries TRBV6-5 and TRBJ2-5; TRBD1 might be the D (6 bases). CDR1 MNHEY and CDR2 SVGAGI come from the germline V gene. The CDR3 is 14 amino acids. Trimming removed 2 bases from V and 3 bases from J, with 10 bases in between. CDR3 sequence (DNA): TGTGCCAGCAGTTACCGCACAGGGAAAGAGACCCAGTACTTC. This translates into CASSYRTGKETQYF.

As concerns this clone: This specimen includes other DNA sequences encoding the same CDR3. The chain is built from TRBV6-2 or TRBV6-3 and TRBJ1-3; weak D call: TRBD1 (5 bases). Deletions cut 2 bases from V and 2 bases from J, with 7 bases between. CDR3 length equals 14 residues. CDR1 is MNHEY and CDR2 is SVGEGT in the germline V gene. The CDR3 nucleotides read TGTGCCAGCAGTTACAGGGGAACTGGAAACACCATATATTTT. It encodes CASSYRGTGNTIYF.